Reported below is one T cell receptor (beta chain). This CDR3 contains 17 residues. The ends were cut back, 3 bases at V and 5 bases at J, with 26 bases in the middle. Germline-derived CDR1 and CDR2 are GTSNPN and SVGIG (reference sequence). This sample was included in a study of control samples from healthy donors and cancer patients. Produced via immunoSEQ multiplex PCR; TCRdb's table is partial and in-frame only. Of around 110,000 clones in the sample, more than 80% were seen once. Specimen: PBMCs. The rearrangement uses TRBV30 and TRBJ2-7, with TRBD1 as a possible D gene (6 bases). The clonotype was recovered from a woman aged 50 to 65 with colorectal cancer. Written as DNA, the CDR3 is TGTGCCTGGAGCGATACGATGGGTACCAGGGGATTCCACGAGCAGTACTTC. It is translated as CAWSDTMGTRGFHEQYF.